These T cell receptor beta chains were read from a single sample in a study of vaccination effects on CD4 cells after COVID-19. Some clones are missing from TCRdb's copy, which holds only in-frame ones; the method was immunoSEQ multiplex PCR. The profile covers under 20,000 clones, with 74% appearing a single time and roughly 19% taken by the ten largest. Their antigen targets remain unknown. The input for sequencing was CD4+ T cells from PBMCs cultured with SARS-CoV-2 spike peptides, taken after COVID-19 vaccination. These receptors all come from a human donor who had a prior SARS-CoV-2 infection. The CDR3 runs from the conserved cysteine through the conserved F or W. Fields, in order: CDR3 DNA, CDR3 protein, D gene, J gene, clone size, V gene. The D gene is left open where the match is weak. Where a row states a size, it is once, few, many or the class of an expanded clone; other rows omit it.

DNA: TGCGCCAGCAGCGAAAGGGACAGCGCAACTAATGAAAAACTGTTTTTT
CDR3: CASSERDSATNEKLFF
D: TRBD1
J: TRBJ1-4
size: .
V: TRBV5-1

DNA: TGTGCCAGCAGCTCACCCGGGGGAGGAGGCTGGTCCAATGAGCAGTTCTTC
CDR3: CASSSPGGGGWSNEQFF
D: .
J: TRBJ2-1
size: .
V: TRBV11-2

DNA: TGTGCCAGCAGTGGGGGCCAGCTGGAGACCCAGTACTTC
CDR3: CASSGGQLETQYF
D: .
J: TRBJ2-5
size: .
V: TRBV2

DNA: TGTGCCAGCAGTTCTCCTGGCGGGAATACGCAGTATTTT
CDR3: CASSSPGGNTQYF
D: .
J: TRBJ2-3
size: .
V: TRBV6-5

DNA: TGTGCCAGCAGCCAGCCGGGACAGGAGAGGCTCTACGAGCAGTACTTC
CDR3: CASSQPGQERLYEQYF
D: TRBD1
J: TRBJ2-7
size: few
V: TRBV3-1/TRBV3-2

DNA: TGTGCCAGCAGGATGACAGATACTAACTATGGCTACACCTTC
CDR3: CASRMTDTNYGYTF
D: .
J: TRBJ1-2
size: .
V: TRBV6-5

DNA: TGTGCCAGCAGCCGAGGGGGGACTAGGTTGAATGAGCAGTTCTTC
CDR3: CASSRGGTRLNEQFF
D: TRBD2
J: TRBJ2-1
size: .
V: TRBV7-3

DNA: TGTGCCAGCAGTTGGTCGGGAACCTACGAGCAGTACTTC
CDR3: CASSWSGTYEQYF
D: .
J: TRBJ2-7
size: .
V: TRBV12-3/TRBV12-4

DNA: TGTGCCAAACAGGGCTGCTCTGGGGCCAACGTCCTGACTTTC
CDR3: CAKQGCSGANVLTF
D: .
J: TRBJ2-6
size: .
V: TRBV27

DNA: TGTGCCAGCGGTCTTAGCGGGTTGTACGAGCAGTACTTC
CDR3: CASGLSGLYEQYF
D: TRBD2
J: TRBJ2-7
size: few
V: TRBV2

DNA: TGTGCCAGCAGCCCATCCGGGACTGTAGGCACAGATACGCAGTATTTT
CDR3: CASSPSGTVGTDTQYF
D: .
J: TRBJ2-3
size: .
V: TRBV5-8

DNA: TGTGCCAGCAGTGATCTCAGGGGGCGGATTTCTGAAAAACTGTTTTTT
CDR3: CASSDLRGRISEKLFF
D: TRBD1
J: TRBJ1-4
size: .
V: TRBV2

DNA: TGTGCCATCTTCTCGGGAGGTAGTGGGACCGGGGAGCTGTTTTTT
CDR3: CAIFSGGSGTGELFF
D: TRBD2
J: TRBJ2-2
size: few
V: TRBV10-3

DNA: TGTGCCAGCAGCTTTGGCGGGGTGGTCACTGAAGCTTTCTTT
CDR3: CASSFGGVVTEAFF
D: .
J: TRBJ1-1
size: .
V: TRBV7-2

DNA: TGTGCCAGCACCCACAGTGGGGCTAGCGGGTTGTTAGAGCAGTTCTTC
CDR3: CASTHSGASGLLEQFF
D: TRBD2
J: TRBJ2-1
size: .
V: TRBV7-2

DNA: TGCGCCAGCAGCATCGGGACTAGCGGTAACAATGAGCAGTTCTTC
CDR3: CASSIGTSGNNEQFF
D: TRBD2
J: TRBJ2-1
size: .
V: TRBV5-1

DNA: TGTGCCAGCTCAGAACAGGGGGCGGACAATCAGCCCCAGCATTTT
CDR3: CASSEQGADNQPQHF
D: TRBD1
J: TRBJ1-5
size: .
V: TRBV18

DNA: TGTGCCACCAGTGATTTGCTGCACGGATGGGATGGCTACACCTTC
CDR3: CATSDLLHGWDGYTF
D: .
J: TRBJ1-2
size: .
V: TRBV24-1

DNA: TGTGCCAGCAGTATAACAGGGGCCGCGTGGACCCAGTACTTC
CDR3: CASSITGAAWTQYF
D: TRBD1
J: TRBJ2-5
size: .
V: TRBV27

DNA: TGTGCCAGCTTAGGGCGGGACAGGGACTCCTACGAGCAGTACTTC
CDR3: CASLGRDRDSYEQYF
D: TRBD1
J: TRBJ2-7
size: .
V: TRBV3-1/TRBV3-2

DNA: TGTGCCAGCAGCGCCCACCCGGACAGGGACTACGAGCAGTACTTC
CDR3: CASSAHPDRDYEQYF
D: TRBD1
J: TRBJ2-7
size: .
V: TRBV9

DNA: TGTGCCAGCAGCTTAGCGACAATCCCCTATGGCTACACCTTC
CDR3: CASSLATIPYGYTF
D: .
J: TRBJ1-2
size: .
V: TRBV7-2

DNA: TGTGCCAGCAGCTTCCCCCTGGCAGGGGGGTTGGGGAACACTGAAGCTTTCTTT
CDR3: CASSFPLAGGLGNTEAFF
D: TRBD1
J: TRBJ1-1
size: .
V: TRBV7-9

DNA: TGTGCCAGTAACAAAGACGGGACCTACGAGCAGTACTTC
CDR3: CASNKDGTYEQYF
D: .
J: TRBJ2-7
size: few
V: TRBV19

DNA: TGTGCCAGTAGTATCAAAGCTAGCGGGACCGCAGATACGCAGTATTTT
CDR3: CASSIKASGTADTQYF
D: TRBD2
J: TRBJ2-3
size: .
V: TRBV19

DNA: TGTGCCAGCAGCCCAAGACAGGCCAACTATGGCTACACCTTC
CDR3: CASSPRQANYGYTF
D: .
J: TRBJ1-2
size: few
V: TRBV6-6

DNA: TGTGCCAGCAGCTTATCCGGCCGGCCGGCGGCGCAGTATTTT
CDR3: CASSLSGRPAAQYF
D: .
J: TRBJ2-3
size: .
V: TRBV7-9

DNA: TGTGCCAGCAAAGTTGGGACAGGGGTGAATCAGCCCCAGCATTTT
CDR3: CASKVGTGVNQPQHF
D: TRBD1
J: TRBJ1-5
size: few
V: TRBV6-5

DNA: TGTGCCAGCAGCCTCGGGACTAGCGTACGCTCCTACGAGCAGTACTTC
CDR3: CASSLGTSVRSYEQYF
D: TRBD2
J: TRBJ2-7
size: .
V: TRBV4-2

DNA: TGTGCCAGTAGTTACCAGCGGGCCCGCTCCTACAATGAGCAGTTCTTC
CDR3: CASSYQRARSYNEQFF
D: .
J: TRBJ2-1
size: .
V: TRBV19

DNA: TGTGCCAGCAGCCAAGTCGGGGGTTATACGCAGTATTTT
CDR3: CASSQVGGYTQYF
D: .
J: TRBJ2-3
size: .
V: TRBV3-1/TRBV3-2

DNA: TGTGCCAGTAGTATAGGCCGGAGTAGCGGGAGCACAGAGCAGTACTTC
CDR3: CASSIGRSSGSTEQYF
D: TRBD2
J: TRBJ2-7
size: few
V: TRBV19

DNA: TGTGCCAGCGGCAAGACAGTTAACCAAGAGACCCAGTACTTC
CDR3: CASGKTVNQETQYF
D: .
J: TRBJ2-5
size: .
V: TRBV5-4

DNA: TGTGCCAGCAGTTTAAGCCAAGAGGGAGGGGCCCCATCCGAGCAGTACTTC
CDR3: CASSLSQEGGAPSEQYF
D: TRBD2
J: TRBJ2-7
size: .
V: TRBV6-2/TRBV6-3

DNA: TGTGCCAGTACCACCACCACGTTGGATACGCAGTATTTT
CDR3: CASTTTTLDTQYF
D: .
J: TRBJ2-3
size: .
V: TRBV19

DNA: TGTGCCAGCAGCCAAGATCCAGGCAGATTCTACGAGCAGTACTTC
CDR3: CASSQDPGRFYEQYF
D: .
J: TRBJ2-7
size: .
V: TRBV4-2

DNA: TGTGCCAGCAGCTTAGACAGGGGGTTCTCTGGAAACACCATATATTTT
CDR3: CASSLDRGFSGNTIYF
D: TRBD1
J: TRBJ1-3
size: .
V: TRBV7-2

DNA: TGTGCCAGCTCACAACCGGGACAGGGGTCCCTCTACGAGCAGTACTTC
CDR3: CASSQPGQGSLYEQYF
D: TRBD1
J: TRBJ2-7
size: .
V: TRBV18

DNA: TGTGCCAGCAGCCTGGACAGTATAGCTAACTATGGCTACACCTTC
CDR3: CASSLDSIANYGYTF
D: .
J: TRBJ1-2
size: few
V: TRBV4-2

DNA: TGTGCCAGCAGCTTGGCTGCAGGGGGGGGGACCGGGGAGCTGTTTTTT
CDR3: CASSLAAGGGTGELFF
D: .
J: TRBJ2-2
size: few
V: TRBV5-4

DNA: TGCGCCAGCACCAGGAATGAGGGAGAGACCCAGTACTTC
CDR3: CASTRNEGETQYF
D: .
J: TRBJ2-5
size: .
V: TRBV10-1

DNA: TGTGCCAGCAGTTTAAAAGCGACAGGGTGGGAAAAACTGTTTTTT
CDR3: CASSLKATGWEKLFF
D: TRBD1
J: TRBJ1-4
size: .
V: TRBV27

DNA: TGCGCCAGCACCCGGCATGAAACCCGGACTAGCGGGGGGGATACGCAGTATTTT
CDR3: CASTRHETRTSGGDTQYF
D: TRBD2
J: TRBJ2-3
size: .
V: TRBV23-1

DNA: TGTGCCACCAGGACCACAGGGGGTTATAGTGGCTATGGCTACACCTTC
CDR3: CATRTTGGYSGYGYTF
D: TRBD1
J: TRBJ1-2
size: .
V: TRBV15

DNA: TGTGCCAGCAGTACTGGCACGTCACCCCTCCACTTT
CDR3: CASSTGTSPLHF
D: .
J: TRBJ1-6
size: .
V: TRBV3-1/TRBV3-2

DNA: TGTGCCAGCAGTGCCACTAGGGTGAAGGGGGAGACCCAGTACTTC
CDR3: CASSATRVKGETQYF
D: .
J: TRBJ2-5
size: .
V: TRBV25-1

DNA: TGCGCCAGCAGCCAAGATCCGGGACGATCACCCCTCCACTTT
CDR3: CASSQDPGRSPLHF
D: .
J: TRBJ1-6
size: few
V: TRBV4-1

DNA: TGTGCCAGCAGTTATTTTGTGGACAGGGACTATTCCTACGAGCAGTACTTC
CDR3: CASSYFVDRDYSYEQYF
D: .
J: TRBJ2-7
size: .
V: TRBV6-2/TRBV6-3

DNA: TGTGCCAGCAGCTTAAACAGGGGGACTGAAGCTTTCTTT
CDR3: CASSLNRGTEAFF
D: TRBD1
J: TRBJ1-1
size: .
V: TRBV7-9

DNA: TGCGCCAGCAGCCAACATGGGGGACAGGGGGCTATCGGGGAGCTGTTTTTT
CDR3: CASSQHGGQGAIGELFF
D: TRBD1
J: TRBJ2-2
size: few
V: TRBV4-1